The 8 T cell receptor beta chains below come from one sample, sequenced in a study of T cell responses to AZD1222 COVID-19 vaccine. The table came from immunoSEQ multiplex PCR; TCRdb's copy has only in-frame clones and leaves some out. The data hold about 120,000 clones, with 85% to 95% observed a single time. The source material was peripheral blood, sampled on day 0 of AZD1222 vaccination. The receptors here all came from an adult in good health.

The CDR3 nucleotides are TGCAGCGTTGAAGGGACAGGGGACGGACGGAGCATTCAGTACTTC. Protein: CSVEGTGDGRSIQYF. The gene calls are TRBV29-1 and TRBJ2-4; TRBD1 agrees at 9 bases. The germline V gene has CDR1 SQVTM and CDR2 ANQGSEA. The CDR3 contains 15 residues. V lost 1 base to trimming and J lost 9 bases; unmatched junction nucleotides: 10.

The V call is TRBV2, the J call TRBJ1-5; 9 bases are a match to TRBD1. The length of the CDR3 is 13 residues. Looked up from germline, CDR1 is SNHLY and CDR2 is FYNNEI. V dropped 8 bases and J dropped 2; count of bases not matched to a gene: 1. This chain's CDR3 is CASWTGGNQPQHF. The CDR3, as DNA: TGTGCCAGCTGGACAGGGGGCAATCAGCCCCAGCATTTT. Full variable domain (rest looked up from reference TRBV2 and TRBJ1-5): EPEVTQTPSHQVTQMGQEVILRCVPISNHLYFYWYRQILGQKVEFLVSFYNNEISEKSEIFDDQFSVERPDGSNFTLKIRSTKLEDSAMYFCASWTGGNQPQHFGDGTRLSIL.

The V gene is TRBV14, the J gene TRBJ2-2; D remains ambiguous. Germline CDR1 reads SGHDN; CDR2 reads FVKESK. V was clipped by 4 bases and J by 7 bases, with 19 bases between them. The CDR3 totals 16 residues. The CDR3 nucleotides read TGTGCCAGCAGCCGCCCCGCAGCTTATCTGGGCGGGGAGCTGTTTTTT. Protein sequence: CASSRPAAYLGGELFF.

The gene calls are TRBV27 and TRBJ2-3; D perhaps matches TRBD1 (5 bases). CDR1 is MNHEY and CDR2 is SMNVEV in the germline V gene (reference sequence). Trimming shortened V by 6 bases and J by 1 base, and 17 bases separated the two germline ends. The CDR3 runs to 16 residues. CDR3 protein: CASRTRTRVRTDTQYF. DNA for the CDR3: TGTGCCAGCAGGACCAGGACACGAGTTCGCACAGATACGCAGTATTTT.

This clone was detected once. The chain links TRBV14 to TRBJ2-7; 7 nucleotides align to TRBD1. This CDR3 contains 15 residues. J gave up 2 bases and V 6 bases, and 10 bases lay outside the gene matches. In germline, CDR1 is SGHDN, CDR2 FVKESK. In DNA, the CDR3 is TGTGCCAGCAGGCCCTTAGGGGGCCCAACCTACGAGCAGTACTTC. Amino acid sequence: CASRPLGGPTYEQYF.

The chain couples TRBV9 to TRBJ2-2; D is unresolved. This CDR3 has 11 amino acids. The V gene lost 2 bases and the J gene lost 7 bases, with 3 bases spanning the gap. Germline loops: CDR1 SGDLS, CDR2 YYNGEE. The CDR3 region has the DNA TGTGCCAGCAGCGTTGGCGGGGAGCTGTTTTTT. It translates to CASSVGGELFF.

The genes are TRBV3-1 (or the pseudogene TRBV3-2) and TRBJ1-5, with 7 bases fitting TRBD1. CDR3 length: 15 residues. Germline V CDR1 and CDR2: LGHDT, YNNKEL (reference sequence). V shed 3 bases, J shed 4 bases, and the junction held 6 bases outside the gene matches. The CDR3 reads CASSQEGDSNQPQHF. CDR3 in DNA: TGTGCCAGCAGCCAGGAGGGGGACAGTAATCAGCCCCAGCATTTT.

This rearrangement joins TRBV21-1 to TRBJ2-1; TRBD1 reflects the table's D call only, with no check against the DNA. TRBV21-1 counts as a pseudogene. The CDR3 spans 16 residues. The DNA of the CDR3 is TGTGCCAAACAGGGGTGGGACCCAAAATCTTACAATGAGCAGTTCTTC. As protein: CAKQGWDPKSYNEQFF.